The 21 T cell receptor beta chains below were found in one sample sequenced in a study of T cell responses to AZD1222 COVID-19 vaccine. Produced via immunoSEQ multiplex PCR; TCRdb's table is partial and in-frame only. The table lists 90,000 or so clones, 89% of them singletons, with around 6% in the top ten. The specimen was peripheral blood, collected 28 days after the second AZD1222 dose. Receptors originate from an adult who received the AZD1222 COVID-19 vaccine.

The CDR3 region has the DNA TGTGCCACGAAGGGAGGGAACGGGCAGCCCCAGCATTTT. It translates to CATKGGNGQPQHF. This chain connects TRBV7-9 to TRBJ1-5; D gene ambiguous. Trimming removed 10 bases from V and 7 bases from J, with 17 bases in between. Germline CDR1 reads SEHNR; CDR2 reads FQNEAQ (reference sequence). This CDR3 comprises 13 residues.

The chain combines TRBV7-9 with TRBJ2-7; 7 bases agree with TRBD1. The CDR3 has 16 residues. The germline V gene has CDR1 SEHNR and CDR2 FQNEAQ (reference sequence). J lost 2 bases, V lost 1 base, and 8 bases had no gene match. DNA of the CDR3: TGTGCCAGCAGCTTAGTAGGGGGCGATCCTACCTACGAGCAGTACTTC. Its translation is CASSLVGGDPTYEQYF.

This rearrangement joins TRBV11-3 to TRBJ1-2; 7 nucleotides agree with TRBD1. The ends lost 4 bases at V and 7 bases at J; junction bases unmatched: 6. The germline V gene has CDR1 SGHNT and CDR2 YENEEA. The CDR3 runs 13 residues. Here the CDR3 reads CASSSDRASGYTF. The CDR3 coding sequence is TGTGCCAGCAGCTCAGACAGGGCAAGTGGCTACACCTTC.

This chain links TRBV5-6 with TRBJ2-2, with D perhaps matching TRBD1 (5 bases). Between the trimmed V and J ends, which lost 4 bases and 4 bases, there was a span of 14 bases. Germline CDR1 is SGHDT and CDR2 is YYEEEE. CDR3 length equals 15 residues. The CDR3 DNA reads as TGTGCCAGCAGCCCTCGACGTGACAGCACCGGGGAGCTGTTTTTT. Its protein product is CASSPRRDSTGELFF.

The DNA for the CDR3 is TGTGCCAGCTCACCTGTATCAGGGATGAACACTGAAGCTTTCTTT. It specifies CASSPVSGMNTEAFF. The rearrangement links TRBV18 to TRBJ1-1, with a tentative D call TRBD1 (5 bases). Germline CDR1 reads KGHSH; CDR2 reads LQKENI. V lost 3 bases to trimming and J lost 0 bases, with 11 bases between them. The CDR3 sequence is 15 residues long.

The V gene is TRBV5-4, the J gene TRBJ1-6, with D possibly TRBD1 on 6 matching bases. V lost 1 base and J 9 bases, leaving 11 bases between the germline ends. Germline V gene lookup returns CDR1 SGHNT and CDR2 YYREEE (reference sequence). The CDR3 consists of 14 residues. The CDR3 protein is CASSLLGAGSPLHF. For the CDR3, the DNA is TGTGCCAGCAGCTTGTTGGGGGCAGGTTCACCCCTCCACTTT.

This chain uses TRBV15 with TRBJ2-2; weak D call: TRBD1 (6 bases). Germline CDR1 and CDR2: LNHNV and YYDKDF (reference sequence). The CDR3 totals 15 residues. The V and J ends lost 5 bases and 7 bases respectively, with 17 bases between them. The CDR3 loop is CATSSPGQRIGELFF. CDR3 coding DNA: TGTGCCACCAGCTCACCGGGACAAAGGATCGGGGAGCTGTTTTTT.

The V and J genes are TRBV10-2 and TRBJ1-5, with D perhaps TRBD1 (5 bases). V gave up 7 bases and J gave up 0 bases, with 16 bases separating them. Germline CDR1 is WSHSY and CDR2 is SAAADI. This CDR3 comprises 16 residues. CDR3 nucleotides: TGCGCCAGCAAGGGTCTAGGGGATGATAGCAATCAGCCCCAGCATTTT. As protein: CASKGLGDDSNQPQHF.

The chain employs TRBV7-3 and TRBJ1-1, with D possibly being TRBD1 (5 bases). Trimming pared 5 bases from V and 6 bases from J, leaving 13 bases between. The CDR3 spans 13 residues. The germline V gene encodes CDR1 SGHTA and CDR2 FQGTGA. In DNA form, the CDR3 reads TGTGCCAGCAGCCATGGGGCAGGCTCTGAAGCTTTCTTT. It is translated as CASSHGAGSEAFF.

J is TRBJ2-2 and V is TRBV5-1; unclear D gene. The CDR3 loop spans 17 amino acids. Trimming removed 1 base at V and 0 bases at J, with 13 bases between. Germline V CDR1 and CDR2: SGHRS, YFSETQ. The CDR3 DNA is TGCGCCAGCAGCTTGCAGATCAGGACCCCGAACACCGGGGAGCTGTTTTTT. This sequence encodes CASSLQIRTPNTGELFF. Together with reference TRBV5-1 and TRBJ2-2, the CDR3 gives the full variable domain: KAGVTQTPRYLIKTRGQQVTLSCSPISGHRSVSWYQQTPGQGLQFLFEYFSETQRNKGNFPGRFSGRQFSNSRSEMNVSTLELGDSALYLCASSLQIRTPNTGELFFGEGSRLTVL.

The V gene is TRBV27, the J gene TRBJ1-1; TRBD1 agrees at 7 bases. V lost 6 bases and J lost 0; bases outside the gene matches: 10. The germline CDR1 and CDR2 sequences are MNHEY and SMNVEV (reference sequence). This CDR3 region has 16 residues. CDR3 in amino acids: CASRPRPGQMNTEAFF. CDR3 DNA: TGTGCCAGCAGACCCCGACCGGGACAGATGAACACTGAAGCTTTCTTT.

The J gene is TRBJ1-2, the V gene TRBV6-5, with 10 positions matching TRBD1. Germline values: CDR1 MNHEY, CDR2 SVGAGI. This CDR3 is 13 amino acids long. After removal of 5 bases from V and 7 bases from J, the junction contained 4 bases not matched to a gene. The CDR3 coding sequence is TGTGCCAGCAGTAAGGGACAGGGGTTTGGCTACACCTTC. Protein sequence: CASSKGQGFGYTF.

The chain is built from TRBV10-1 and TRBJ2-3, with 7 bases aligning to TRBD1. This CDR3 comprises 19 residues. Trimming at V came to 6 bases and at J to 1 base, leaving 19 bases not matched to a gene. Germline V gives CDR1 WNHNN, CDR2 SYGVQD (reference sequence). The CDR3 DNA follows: TGCGCCAGCAGGACCTTGGTAAGGGGGCCAGTATACCGCACAGATACGCAGTATTTT. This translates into CASRTLVRGPVYRTDTQYF.

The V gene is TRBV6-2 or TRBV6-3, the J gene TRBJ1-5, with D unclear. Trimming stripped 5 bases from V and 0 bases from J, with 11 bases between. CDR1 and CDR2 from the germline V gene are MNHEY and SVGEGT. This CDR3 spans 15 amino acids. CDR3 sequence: CASSRAINSNQPQHF. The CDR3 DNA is TGTGCCAGCAGTCGTGCTATTAATAGCAATCAGCCCCAGCATTTT.

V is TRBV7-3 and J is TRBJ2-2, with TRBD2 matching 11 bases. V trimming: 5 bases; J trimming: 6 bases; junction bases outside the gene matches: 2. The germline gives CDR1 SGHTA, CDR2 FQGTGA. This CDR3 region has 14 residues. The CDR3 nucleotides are TGTGCCAGCAGCCGGGGACTAGCGGCCGGGGAGCTGTTTTTT. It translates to CASSRGLAAGELFF.

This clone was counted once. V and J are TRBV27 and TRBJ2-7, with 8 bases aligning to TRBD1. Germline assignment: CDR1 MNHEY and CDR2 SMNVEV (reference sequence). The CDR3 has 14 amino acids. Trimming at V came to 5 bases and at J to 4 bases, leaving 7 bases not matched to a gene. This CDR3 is CASSPPGQVYEQYF. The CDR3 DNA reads TGTGCCAGCAGTCCCCCGGGACAGGTATACGAGCAGTACTTC.

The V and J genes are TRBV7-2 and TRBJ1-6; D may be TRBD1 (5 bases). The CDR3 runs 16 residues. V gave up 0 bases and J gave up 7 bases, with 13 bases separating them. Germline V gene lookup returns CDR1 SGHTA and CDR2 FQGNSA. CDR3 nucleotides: TGTGCCAGCAGCTTAGCGCCGAGGGGATCCAATTCACCCCTCCACTTT. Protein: CASSLAPRGSNSPLHF.

CDR3 protein: CASSLGGIRGNQPQHF. In DNA form, the CDR3 reads TGTGCCAGCAGTTTAGGAGGAATTAGGGGCAATCAGCCCCAGCATTTT. This chain uses TRBV28 with TRBJ1-5; D is uncertain. Trimming removed 2 bases at V and 2 bases at J, with 13 bases between. Germline V gene lookup returns CDR1 MDHEN and CDR2 SYDVKM. There are 16 residues in the CDR3.

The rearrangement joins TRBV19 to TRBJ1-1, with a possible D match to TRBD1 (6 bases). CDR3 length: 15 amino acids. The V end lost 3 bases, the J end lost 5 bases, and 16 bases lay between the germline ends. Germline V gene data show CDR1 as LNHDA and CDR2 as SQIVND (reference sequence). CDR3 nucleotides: TGTGCCAGTAGTATGGTCGGGGGCGGTAGAACTGAAGCTTTCTTT. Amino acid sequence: CASSMVGGGRTEAFF.

CDR3 in amino acids: CASIPPGQGAGYTF. The DNA of the CDR3 is TGTGCCAGCATCCCACCGGGACAGGGTGCGGGCTACACCTTC. V and J are TRBV7-9 and TRBJ1-2; 9 bases match TRBD1. CDR1 is SEHNR and CDR2 is FQNEAQ in the germline V gene (reference sequence). V shed 7 bases, J shed 8 bases, and the junction held 11 bases outside the gene matches. This CDR3 region has 14 residues.

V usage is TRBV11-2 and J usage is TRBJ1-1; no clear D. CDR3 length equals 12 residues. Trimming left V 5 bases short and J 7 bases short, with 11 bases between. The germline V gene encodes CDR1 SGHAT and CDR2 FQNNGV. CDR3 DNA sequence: TGTGCCAGCAGCCCCTACCGGAGTGAAGCTTTCTTT. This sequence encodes CASSPYRSEAFF.